This passage covers 4 T cell receptor beta chains from one sample sequenced in a study of immune evolution from preneoplasia to lung adenocarcinoma. Data came from immunoSEQ multiplex PCR; TCRdb stores just in-frame clones and leaves some out. The sample lists about 14,000 clones, around 80% occurring once. Sequenced input: FFPE minimally invasive lung adenocarcinoma tissue. The receptors originated from a person aged 65-85 years with lung adenocarcinoma.

This clone showed up just once. The chain recombines TRBV11-3 with TRBJ2-7, with 14 bases identical to TRBD2. CDR1 and CDR2 from the germline V gene are SGHNT and YENEEA. Trimming removed 0 bases from V and 7 bases from J; junction bases left unmatched: 2. The CDR3 covers 15 residues. CDR3 nucleotide sequence: TGTGCCAGCAGCTTAGAGGGACTAGCGGGAGATGAGCAGTACTTC. Translating it yields CASSLEGLAGDEQYF.

The chain has TRBV2 and TRBJ2-7; D is ambiguous. The germline CDR1 and CDR2 sequences are SNHLY and FYNNEI. V was shortened by 8 bases and J by 2 bases, with 13 bases between the two germline ends. The CDR3 is 13 residues long. This CDR3 reads CASGLNPTYEQYF. The DNA for the CDR3 is TGTGCCAGCGGTTTAAATCCCACCTACGAGCAGTACTTC.

V and J are TRBV5-8 and TRBJ1-4; 8 bases line up with TRBD1. The V and J ends lost 0 bases and 6 bases, in that order; junction bases with no gene match: 4. Germline values: CDR1 SGHTS, CDR2 YDEGEE. This CDR3 comprises 15 residues. This CDR3 reads CASSLAVTGDEKLFF. CDR3 coding DNA: TGTGCCAGCAGCTTGGCAGTGACAGGGGATGAAAAACTGTTTTTT.

The chain uses TRBV28 and TRBJ2-1, with D perhaps TRBD2 (5 bases). Trimming pared 7 bases from V and 10 bases from J, leaving 20 bases between. The CDR3 has 14 amino acids. Germline V gene lookup returns CDR1 MDHEN and CDR2 SYDVKM. The CDR3 DNA sequence: TGTGCCAGCATCTCCCCTACATCCGGCGGGGAGCAGTTCTTC. Translating it yields CASISPTSGGEQFF.